The 4 T cell receptor beta chains given below trace back to one sample, sequenced in a study of vaccination and CD4 T cells after COVID-19. Stated treatment: roughly 10-day PBMC culture with coronavirus spike peptide pools or control peptides (ViraFEST assay). The Oncomine TCR Beta short-read assay sequenced DNA from cultured CD4+ T cells. Using its own MiXCR run on the PCR reads, TCRdb lists one record per CDR3 protein. The table records roughly 13,000 distinct CDR3 sequences, more than 20% of them present only once. No antigen has been assigned to these receptors. The source material was CD4+ T cells from blood, cultured in vitro, sampled after SARS-CoV-2 vaccination. All receptors come from a human donor who had recovered from COVID-19.

This clonotype has just one count. This chain connects TRBV9 to TRBJ1-5; no definite D call. V lost 2 bases and J 5 bases, leaving 11 bases between the germline ends. The CDR3 consists of 14 residues. CDR1 and CDR2 from the germline V gene are SGDLS and YYNGEE. Here the CDR3 DNA reads TGTGCCAGCAGCGTCTCATCCAGTCATCAGCCCCAGCATTTT. This codes for CASSVSSSHQPQHF.

This clonotype was counted only a few times. The CDR3 DNA follows: TGTGCCAGCGGAGTTGTGGACATAGCCACAGATACGCAGTATTTT. It yields the protein CASGVVDIATDTQYF. This chain links TRBV7-6 with TRBJ2-3; tentative D call: TRBD1 (5 bases). Germline lookup yields CDR1 SGHVS and CDR2 FNYEAQ. The CDR3 runs 15 residues. V was trimmed by 8 bases and J by 2 bases, leaving 17 bases between them.

The V and J genes are TRBV20-1 and TRBJ2-2; unclear D gene. V was cut by 0 bases and J by 0 bases, with 8 bases left in between. The CDR3 extends over 15 amino acids. Germline V gene data show CDR1 as DFQATT and CDR2 as SNEGSKA (reference sequence). The CDR3 loop is CSARESNANTGELFF. For the CDR3, the DNA is TGCAGTGCTAGAGAATCCAACGCGAACACCGGGGAGCTGTTTTTT.

V and J are TRBV5-8 and TRBJ1-5, with TRBD1 matching over 9 bases. The CDR3 extends over 18 amino acids. The J segment lost 1 base and the V segment lost 4 bases, leaving 12 bases of the junction unmatched. The germline V gene encodes CDR1 SGHTS and CDR2 YDEGEE. CDR3 loop: CASSHRGQGGYSNQPQHF. The CDR3 bases are TGTGCCAGCAGCCATAGGGGACAGGGAGGCTACAGCAATCAGCCCCAGCATTTT.